This TCR beta chain was observed in a study of early T cells in non-severe SARS-CoV-2 infection. Study-wide context: With bulk RNA from unsorted whole blood as input, sequencing yielded unpaired chains.

V shed 4 bases and J shed 1 base, with 15 bases lying between them. CDR3 length: 16 residues. Germline V gives CDR1 LGHDT, CDR2 YNNKEL (reference sequence). This clonotype is medium-sized. Individually, cDNA molecules had unique molecular identifiers attached to them. MiXCR, applied by TCRdb to the 5' RACE reads, yields one record per CDR3 protein. The sample contains about 83,000 distinct CDR3 sequences, about 9.4% of which appear only once. This receptor was identified in an adult who was a healthcare worker with PCR-confirmed SARS-CoV-2 infection or an uninfected control (not recorded which). Sample: whole blood, taken at baseline. This chain uses TRBV3-1 with TRBJ2-3, with D tentatively TRBD2 (5 bases). The CDR3 protein is CASSPGEYEGTDTQYF. The CDR3, as DNA: TGTGCCAGCAGCCCCGGGGAGTACGAAGGCACAGATACGCAGTATTTT.